This TCR beta chain was sequenced during a study of T cells after yellow fever vaccination. The study, taken as a whole, reports: Although most clonotypes did not, a small share appeared in both CD4 and CD8 compartments. Although the secondary response was weaker, it peaked faster, at day 5 versus 15.

This clonotype appeared many times. Its specificity is not known. The CDR3 is made up of 15 amino acids. Trimming removed 0 bases at V and 4 bases at J, with 13 bases between. The germline V gene encodes CDR1 SGDLS and CDR2 YYNGEE. Production of TCR cDNA was by 5'RACE template switching, which also added a universal primer site and UMIs. MiXCR, run by TCRdb on the 5' RACE reads, gives a single entry per CDR3 protein. The repertoire holds 250,000 to 300,000 distinct CDR3 sequences, with 5.2% as singletons. The sequence was collected from a young man who received the YFV17D yellow fever vaccine. The V gene is TRBV9, the J gene TRBJ1-2; TRBD1 might be the D (5 bases). The specimen was CD4+ T cells sorted from PBMCs, collected on the day of the yellow fever booster vaccination. The CDR3 nucleotides are TGTGCCAGCAGCGTAGCCCCGGGGCAGGGCTATGGCTACACCTTC. Protein product: CASSVAPGQGYGYTF.